This TCR beta chain emerged from a study of T-cell memory formation after mild COVID-19. A note on this clonotype: Its antigen is undetermined.

Trimming removed 0 bases from V and 2 bases from J, with 10 bases in between. The CDR3 runs 14 residues. Per the germline V gene, CDR1 is DFQATT and CDR2 is SNEGSKA (reference sequence). With constant-segment primers, 5'RACE yielded cDNA libraries of TCR alpha and TCR beta that carried sample barcodes and UMIs. TCRdb ran MiXCR on the 5' RACE reads and lists one entry per CDR3 protein. Of over 60,000 distinct CDR3 sequences listed, 16% are singletons. Study-wide results and limits: Among contracting clones, CD4+ were mainly CM/EM and CD8+ enriched in EMRA.

This chain links TRBV20-1 with TRBJ2-5; no clear D gene. The clonotype was recovered from an adult woman who had mild COVID-19 (a few samples of this study predate the infection). Cell type and time point are not known. Sample: PBMCs or a T cell subset sorted from them (not recorded which). The CDR3 DNA reads as TGCAGTGCTAGAGATGGACGGCAACAAGAGACCCAGTACTTC. Its protein product is CSARDGRQQETQYF.